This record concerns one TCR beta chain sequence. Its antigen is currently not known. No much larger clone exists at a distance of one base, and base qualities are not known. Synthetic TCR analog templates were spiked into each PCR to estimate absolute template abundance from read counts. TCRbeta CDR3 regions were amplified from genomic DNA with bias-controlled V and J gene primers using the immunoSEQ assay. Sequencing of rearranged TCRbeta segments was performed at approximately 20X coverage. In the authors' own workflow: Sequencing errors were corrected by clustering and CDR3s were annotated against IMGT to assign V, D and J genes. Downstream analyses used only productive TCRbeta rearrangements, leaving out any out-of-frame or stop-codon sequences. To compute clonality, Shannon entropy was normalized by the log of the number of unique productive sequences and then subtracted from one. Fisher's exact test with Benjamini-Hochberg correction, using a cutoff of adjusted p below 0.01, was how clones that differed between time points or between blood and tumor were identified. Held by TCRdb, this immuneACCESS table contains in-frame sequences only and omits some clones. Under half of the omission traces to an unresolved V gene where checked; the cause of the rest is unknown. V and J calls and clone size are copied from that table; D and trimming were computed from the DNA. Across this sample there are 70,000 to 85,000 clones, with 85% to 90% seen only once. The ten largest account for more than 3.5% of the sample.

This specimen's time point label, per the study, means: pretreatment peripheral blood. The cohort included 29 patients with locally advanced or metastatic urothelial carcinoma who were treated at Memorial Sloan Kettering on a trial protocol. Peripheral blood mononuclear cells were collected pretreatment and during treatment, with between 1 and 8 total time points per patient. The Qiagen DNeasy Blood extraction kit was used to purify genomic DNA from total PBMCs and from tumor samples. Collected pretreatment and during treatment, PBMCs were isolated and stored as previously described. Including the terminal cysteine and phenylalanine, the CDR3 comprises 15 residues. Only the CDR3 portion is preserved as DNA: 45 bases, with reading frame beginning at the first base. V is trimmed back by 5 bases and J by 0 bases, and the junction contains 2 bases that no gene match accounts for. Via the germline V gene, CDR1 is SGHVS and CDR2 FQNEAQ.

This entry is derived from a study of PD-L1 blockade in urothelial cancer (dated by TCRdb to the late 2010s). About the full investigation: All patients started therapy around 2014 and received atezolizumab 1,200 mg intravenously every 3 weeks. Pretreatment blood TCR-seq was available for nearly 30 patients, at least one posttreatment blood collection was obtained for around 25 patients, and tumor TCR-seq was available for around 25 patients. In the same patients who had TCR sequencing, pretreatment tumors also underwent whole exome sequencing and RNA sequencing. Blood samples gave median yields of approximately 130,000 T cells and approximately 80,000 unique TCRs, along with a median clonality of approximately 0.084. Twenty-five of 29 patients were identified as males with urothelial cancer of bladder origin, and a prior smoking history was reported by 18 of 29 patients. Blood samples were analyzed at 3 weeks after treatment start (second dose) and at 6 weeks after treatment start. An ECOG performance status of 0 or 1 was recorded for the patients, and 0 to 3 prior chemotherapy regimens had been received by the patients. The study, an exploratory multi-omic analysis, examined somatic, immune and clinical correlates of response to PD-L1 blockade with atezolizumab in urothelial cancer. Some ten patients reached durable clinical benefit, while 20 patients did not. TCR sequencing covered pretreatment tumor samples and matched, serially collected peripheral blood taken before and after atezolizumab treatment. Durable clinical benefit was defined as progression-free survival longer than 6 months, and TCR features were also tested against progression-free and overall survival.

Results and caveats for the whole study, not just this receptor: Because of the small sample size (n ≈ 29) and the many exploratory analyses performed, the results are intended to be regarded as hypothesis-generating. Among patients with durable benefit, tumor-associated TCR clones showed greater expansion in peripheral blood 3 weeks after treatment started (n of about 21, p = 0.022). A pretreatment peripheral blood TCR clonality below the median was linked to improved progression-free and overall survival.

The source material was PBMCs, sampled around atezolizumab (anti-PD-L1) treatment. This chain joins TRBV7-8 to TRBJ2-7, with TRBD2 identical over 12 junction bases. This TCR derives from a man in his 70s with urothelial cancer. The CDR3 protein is CASSQTSGSSYEQYF. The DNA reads TGTGCCAGCAGCCAGACTAGCGGGAGCTCCTACGAGCAGTACTTC. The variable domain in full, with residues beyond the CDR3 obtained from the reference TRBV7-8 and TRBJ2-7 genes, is GAGVSQSPRYKVAKRGQDVALRCDPISGHVSLFWYQQALGQGPEFLTYFQNEAQLDKSGLPSDRFFAERPEGSVSTLKIQRTQQEDSAVYLCASSQTSGSSYEQYFGPGTRLTVT.